The rows below give T cell receptor beta chains drawn from one sample of a study of T-cell memory formation after mild COVID-19. TCRdb recomputed calls from the 5' RACE reads with MiXCR, one row per CDR3 protein. The repertoire consists of 400,000 or so distinct CDR3 sequences, with 20% occurring once and the leading ten covering around 9.2%. The source material was PBMCs or a T cell subset sorted from them (not recorded which). These receptors all come from an adult woman who had mild COVID-19 (a few samples of this study predate the infection). Cell type and time point are not known. Both conserved end residues are part of each CDR3. Clone size, where shown, is once, few, many, or a class for clones that have expanded.

CDR3 protein | CDR3 length | V gene | clone size
CASSPLAFSGDTQYF | 15 | TRBV7-2 | few
CASSLSGLAGGGARNEQFF | 19 | TRBV5-5 | many
CASSARTGGGEQYF | 14 | TRBV5-5 | .
CATSDSPPEKTQYF | 14 | TRBV24-1 | few
CASRRRLQETQYF | 13 | TRBV12-3/TRBV12-4 | few
CASSRVDNSPLHF | 13 | TRBV5-1 | .
CASSQDGSMTGELFF | 15 | TRBV4-1 | few
CASSLFYRVGETQYF | 15 | TRBV7-8 | .
CSARPGIAGQETQYF | 15 | TRBV20-1 | once
CSARELAKNIQYF | 13 | TRBV20-1 | many
CASSLAGADTQYF | 13 | TRBV7-2 | many
CASSRHINYGYTF | 13 | TRBV3-1 | few
CASSEAGPEYEQYF | 14 | TRBV2 | few
CSASPGLATDTQYF | 14 | TRBV20-1 | .
CATSTNRDLYGYTF | 14 | TRBV24-1 | few
CASSLDGHGYTF | 12 | TRBV7-2 | .
CASKTVSYHQYDTQYF | 16 | TRBV5-1 | few
CASSATANQPQHF | 13 | TRBV6-2/TRBV6-3 | .
CASTSSRDRIMNTEAFF | 17 | TRBV7-2 | .
CASAKEWIYEQYF | 13 | TRBV7-9 | many
CASSYLTWDRGYGYTF | 16 | TRBV5-1 | .
CASSLGGRTPLHF | 13 | TRBV12-3/TRBV12-4 | few
CASGSEMNTEAFF | 13 | TRBV21-1 | .
CASSLGQLNSPLHF | 14 | TRBV7-9 | few
CASTAGSLYNEQFF | 14 | TRBV5-1 | many
CASSFLGTAAYLEQYF | 16 | TRBV7-6 | .